The 19 T cell receptor beta chains presented below share a single source sample, sequenced in a study of shared clonotypes between healthy human individuals. The method was immunoSEQ multiplex PCR; TCRdb's version includes in-frame clones alone and lacks a portion of them. The sample contains roughly 1 million clones, 65% to 75% of which appear only once. Sequencing used memory CD4+ T cells sorted from blood. The subset is: CD45RA-negative fraction. These receptors all come from a man aged 18-30 years in good health.

In the case of this clone: This sample includes further DNA sequences coding for the same CDR3. The gene calls are TRBV11-3 and TRBJ2-3; D gene ambiguous. The V gene's germline CDR1 is SGHNT and CDR2 YENEEA. The V gene lost 1 base and the J gene lost 5 bases, with 4 bases spanning the gap. CDR3 length: 12 residues. In DNA, the CDR3 is TGTGCCAGCAGCTTAGGGGGAGATACGCAGTATTTT. This sequence encodes CASSLGGDTQYF.

This clone has more than one count but fewer than ten. J is TRBJ2-3 and V is TRBV18, with 7 bases aligning to TRBD2. The germline CDR1 and CDR2 sequences are KGHSH and LQKENI. The CDR3 contains 14 residues. V lost 2 bases and J lost 6; bases outside the gene matches: 5. CDR3 loop: CASSPARGYDTQYF. As DNA, the CDR3 is TGTGCCAGCTCACCAGCGCGGGGGTATGATACGCAGTATTTT. Filled out from reference TRBV18 and TRBJ2-3, the complete variable domain reads NAGVMQNPRHLVRRRGQEARLRCSPMKGHSHVYWYRQLPEEGLKFMVYLQKENIIDESGMPKERFSAEFPKEGPSILRIQQVVRGDSAAYFCASSPARGYDTQYFGPGTRLTVL.

The chain uses TRBV2 and TRBJ1-6; D is unclear. V was cut by 4 bases and J by 7 bases, with 14 bases left in between. The germline V gene has CDR1 SNHLY and CDR2 FYNNEI. This CDR3 has 15 amino acids. The chain's CDR3 is CASSVYGKGNSPLHF. The CDR3 bases are TGTGCCAGCAGTGTATATGGGAAGGGAAATTCACCCCTCCACTTT.

The chain employs TRBV2 and TRBJ2-6; possible D gene TRBD2, 6 bases. This CDR3 has 15 amino acids. Germline CDR1 SNHLY, CDR2 FYNNEI. Trimming took 7 bases from V and 4 from J, leaving 14 bases between them. CDR3 bases: TGTGCCAGCACCTCGGGAGACTCCGGGGCCAACGTCCTGACTTTC. Translated, it gives CASTSGDSGANVLTF.

The V call is TRBV5-1, the J call TRBJ1-1; tentative D call: TRBD1 (5 bases). The CDR3 is 13 amino acids. The germline gives CDR1 SGHRS, CDR2 YFSETQ. V lost 5 bases to trimming and J lost 6 bases, with 14 bases between them. This chain's CDR3 is CASRRDPPAEAFF. The CDR3, as DNA: TGCGCCAGCAGAAGGGACCCCCCGGCTGAAGCTTTCTTT.

This clone was picked up a small number of times. This chain uses TRBV19 with TRBJ1-1; a possible D gene is TRBD1 (6 bases). CDR3 size: 14 residues. CDR1 LNHDA and CDR2 SQIVND come from the germline V gene (reference sequence). Trimming cost V 4 bases and J 4 bases, with 13 bases left between them. Here the CDR3 reads CASSKGGVGTEAFF. Written as DNA, the CDR3 is TGTGCCAGTAGTAAGGGGGGCGTTGGCACTGAAGCTTTCTTT.

This clone has a handful of counts. The chain is built from TRBV6-5 and TRBJ2-3; TRBD2 is a possible D gene (6 bases). CDR1 is MNHEY and CDR2 is SVGAGI in the germline V gene. The germline V and J ends were trimmed by 4 bases and 6 bases, with 17 bases remaining between them. This CDR3 is built from 15 residues. CDR3 nucleotide sequence: TGTGCCAGCAGTTCTGGACTACCCGGAAAGGATACGCAGTATTTT. The encoded protein is CASSSGLPGKDTQYF.

This clone occurred a few times. This chain connects TRBV11-2 to TRBJ1-3, with D perhaps TRBD1 (5 bases). The CDR3 is 11 residues long. V was pared by 0 bases and J by 11 bases, with 5 bases between. Germline values: CDR1 SGHAT, CDR2 FQNNGV. This CDR3 is CASSLDRAIYF. DNA of the CDR3: TGTGCCAGCAGCTTAGACAGGGCCATATATTTT.

This clone was seen repeatedly, ten times or more. The V gene is TRBV11-2, the J gene TRBJ2-7, with 7 bases that match TRBD2. J gave up 3 bases and V 4 bases, and 15 bases lay outside the gene matches. The CDR3 runs 17 residues. The V gene's germline CDR1 is SGHAT and CDR2 FQNNGV. The CDR3 sequence is CASSSSRIRLADYEQYF. CDR3 bases: TGTGCCAGCAGCTCATCCCGAATCCGACTAGCAGACTACGAGCAGTACTTC.

The table lists this clone with a count of one. The chain links TRBV19 to TRBJ2-2, with 8 bases aligning to TRBD2. Looked up from germline, CDR1 is LNHDA and CDR2 is SQIVND (reference sequence). This CDR3 is built from 16 residues. Unmatched junction bases numbered 7, after V lost 7 bases and J lost 0 bases. The CDR3 loop is CASTPNGGANTGELFF. The CDR3 DNA sequence: TGTGCCAGTACCCCAAACGGGGGGGCGAACACCGGGGAGCTGTTTTTT. Filled out from reference TRBV19 and TRBJ2-2, the complete variable domain reads DGGITQSPKYLFRKEGQNVTLSCEQNLNHDAMYWYRQDPGQGLRLIYYSQIVNDFQKGDIAEGYSVSREKKESFPLTVTSAQKNPTAFYLCASTPNGGANTGELFFGEGSRLTVL.

The rearrangement links TRBV7-2 to TRBJ2-3; 8 bases line up with TRBD2. The CDR3 totals 15 residues. With 1 base clipped from V and 3 bases from J, the junction kept 3 bases outside the gene matches. CDR1 is SGHTA, CDR2 FQGNSA, per germline. CDR3: CASSLDGGRTDTQYF. The CDR3 DNA follows: TGTGCCAGCAGCTTAGATGGCGGGAGGACAGATACGCAGTATTTT.

The chain is built from TRBV30 and TRBJ2-7; D gene unclear. The V end was cut by 2 bases, the J end by 6 bases, with 11 bases between. CDR1 is GTSNPN and CDR2 is SVGIG in the germline V gene (reference sequence). The CDR3 consists of 12 residues. The chain's CDR3 is CAWSPTPVEQYF. The CDR3 DNA reads TGTGCCTGGAGTCCCACCCCCGTCGAGCAGTACTTC.

This clone has a single count. The chain joins TRBV18 to TRBJ2-7; D unclear. Per the germline V gene, CDR1 is KGHSH and CDR2 is LQKENI. The V end was cut by 0 bases, the J end by 3 bases, with 6 bases between. The CDR3 loop spans 13 amino acids. CDR3 sequence: CASSPPVHYEQYF. The CDR3 DNA follows: TGTGCCAGCTCACCACCGGTACACTACGAGCAGTACTTC.

The CDR3 reads CASSLGLDPYEQYF. CDR3 sequence (DNA): TGTGCCAGCAGCCTCGGACTGGATCCCTACGAGCAGTACTTC. The chain links TRBV5-6 to TRBJ2-7, with D possibly being TRBD2 (5 bases). This CDR3 is 14 amino acids long. The V end was cut by 4 bases, the J end by 2 bases, with 13 bases between. Germline V gene sequence: CDR1 SGHDT, CDR2 YYEEEE.

The rearrangement uses TRBV7-2 and TRBJ1-6; D gene ambiguous. In germline, CDR1 is SGHTA, CDR2 FQGNSA. V lost 7 bases to trimming and J lost 7 bases, with 14 bases between them. The CDR3 runs 14 residues. CDR3 coding DNA: TGTGCCAGCACCCTGGGGAGGTCCAATTCACCCCTCCACTTT. Its protein is CASTLGRSNSPLHF.

The count of this clone is one. The chain links TRBV25-1 to TRBJ1-4; TRBD1 might be the D (5 bases). This CDR3 has 16 amino acids. Trimming cost V 2 bases and J 8 bases, with 18 bases left between them. The germline V gene has CDR1 MGHDK and CDR2 SYGVNS. This CDR3 is CASSEPTISRQEKLFF. The CDR3 DNA reads TGTGCCAGCAGTGAACCCACGATCTCAAGACAGGAAAAACTGTTTTTT.

V gene TRBV7-9 combines with J gene TRBJ2-5; D possibly corresponds to TRBD2 (6 bases). The CDR3 has 15 residues. Trimming took off 2 bases at V and 5 bases at J, with 15 bases between the two ends. Germline CDR1 and CDR2: SEHNR and FQNEAQ (reference sequence). CDR3: CASSLRLVSVETQYF. DNA of the CDR3: TGTGCCAGCAGCTTAAGACTAGTATCCGTTGAGACCCAGTACTTC.

About this clone itself: The junction differs from germline at one of its ends, possibly a read error. The rearrangement joins TRBV7-6 to TRBJ2-7, with 10 bases identical to TRBD2. Germline V CDR1 and CDR2: SGHVS, FNYEAQ. The CDR3 is made up of 14 amino acids. This CDR3 is CASSLAGANYEQYF. The CDR3 bases are TGTGCCAGCAGCCTAGCGGGAGCTAACTACGAGCAGTACTTC. The full variable domain, with the rest looked up from reference TRBV7-6 and TRBJ2-7, is GAGVSQSPRYKVTKRGQDVALRCDPISGHVSLYWYRQALGQGPEFLTYFNYEAQQDKSGLPNDRFSAERPEGSISTLTIQRTEQRDSAMYRCASSLAGANYEQYFGPGTRLTVT.

This clone has just a few counts. The chain is built from TRBV30 and TRBJ1-5; perhaps TRBD1 as D (5 bases). With 1 base removed from V and 3 bases from J, the gap between germline ends came to 10 bases. The CDR3 runs 14 residues. The germline CDR1 and CDR2 sequences are GTSNPN and SVGIG (reference sequence). The CDR3 nucleotides read TGTGCCTGGAGTGGTTTAGGGACCAATCAGCCCCAGCATTTT. It translates to CAWSGLGTNQPQHF.